A single sample gave rise to the 9 T cell receptor beta chains below, sequenced in a study of blood T cells in healthy people across ages. A sample-barcoded 5' primer and a J-beta primer mix were used in a second PCR of about 7 to 12 cycles. Each CDR3 protein gets one entry after TCRdb re-called the 5' RACE reads with MiXCR. The sample consists of approximately 600,000 distinct CDR3 sequences, 58% of them appearing once. Material for sequencing was blood. Receptor source: a man aged 60-69 years in good health.

This clonotype was detected a few times. The rearrangement uses TRBV20-1 and TRBJ2-7; 8 bases map to TRBD2. The CDR3 has 15 residues. V dropped 8 bases and J dropped 0; count of bases not matched to a gene: 12. Germline CDR1 DFQATT, CDR2 SNEGSKA (reference sequence). Here the CDR3 DNA reads TGCAGTCCCAGGAGTAGCGGGGAGAGCTCCTACGAGCAGTACTTC. It specifies CSPRSSGESSYEQYF.

The chain carries TRBV6-5 and TRBJ2-4; D is perhaps TRBD2 (6 bases). The J call may be wrong; the DNA end is better matched by TRBJ2-5. The CDR3 sequence is 15 residues long. Germline lookup yields CDR1 MNHEY and CDR2 SVGAGI. The CDR3 nucleotides read TGTGCCAGCAGTTTGCCGGGACTCCTGGGGGAGACCCAGTACTTC. This codes for CASSLPGLLGETQYF.

The rearrangement links TRBV29-1 to TRBJ2-6; D unresolved. Germline CDR1 SQVTM, CDR2 ANQGSEA. V was trimmed by 7 bases and J by 2 bases, leaving 6 bases between them. The CDR3 runs to 12 residues. The CDR3, as DNA: TGCAGCGGGGATCCTGGGGCCAACGTCCTGACTTTC. It yields the protein CSGDPGANVLTF. Together with reference TRBV29-1 and TRBJ2-6, the CDR3 gives the full variable domain: SAVISQKPSRDICQRGTSLTIQCQVDSQVTMMFWYRQQPGQSLTLIATANQGSEATYESGFVIDKFPISRPNLTFSTLTVSNMSPEDSSIYLCSGDPGANVLTFGAGSRLTVL.

The V call is TRBV2, the J call TRBJ2-5; the D gene is possibly TRBD2 (6 bases). Trimming cost V 7 bases and J 11 bases, with 20 bases left between them. Germline CDR1 is SNHLY and CDR2 is FYNNEI. The CDR3 covers 13 residues. CDR3 region: CASNLAPYNEQYF. CDR3 nucleotide sequence: TGTGCCAGCAACCTAGCGCCCTACAATGAGCAGTACTTC.

This clonotype was observed at least ten times. V gene TRBV7-2 combines with J gene TRBJ2-5; perhaps TRBD1 as D (5 bases). With 6 bases removed from V and 4 bases from J, the gap between germline ends came to 18 bases. Germline V gene data show CDR1 as SGHTA and CDR2 as FQGNSA. This CDR3 region has 15 residues. The CDR3 DNA sequence: TGTGCCAGCAGTCCTACAGGAACCTCAAGAGAGACCCAGTACTTC. Translating gives CASSPTGTSRETQYF.

CDR3: CAISDGQGRLDYGYTF. The CDR3, as DNA: TGTGCCATCAGTGATGGTCAGGGTAGATTGGACTATGGCTACACCTTC. The chain combines TRBV10-3 with TRBJ1-2; D is possibly TRBD1 (5 bases). Germline V gene data show CDR1 as ENHRY and CDR2 as SYGVKD. V was shortened by 3 bases and J by 3 bases, with 17 bases between the two germline ends. CDR3 length: 16 residues.

This clonotype was counted once. The chain couples TRBV20-1 to TRBJ2-5, with 11 bases aligning to TRBD2. V lost 2 bases, J lost 2 bases, and 7 bases stayed unmatched. Germline loops: CDR1 DFQATT, CDR2 SNEGSKA (reference sequence). This CDR3 contains 16 residues. Written as DNA, the CDR3 is TGCAGTGCTAGACGGGCTAGCGGGGGGTCTCAAGAGACCCAGTACTTC. Its translation: CSARRASGGSQETQYF.

In its sample, this clonotype was seen a few times. The rearrangement links TRBV4-2 to TRBJ1-4; D gene unclear. This CDR3 is built from 15 residues. V was shortened by 2 bases and J by 3 bases, with 10 bases between the two germline ends. The germline CDR1 and CDR2 sequences are LGHNA and YNFKEQ. Here the CDR3 reads CASSQPTVANEKLFF. Here the CDR3 DNA reads TGTGCCAGCAGCCAACCAACAGTGGCTAATGAAAAACTGTTTTTT.

The chain carries TRBV11-2 and TRBJ2-1; 8 bases match TRBD2. The DNA matches TRBJ2-7 better at its end, which makes the J call doubtful. This CDR3 is built from 18 residues. Per germline, CDR1 SGHAT and CDR2 FQNNGV. In DNA, the CDR3 is TGTGCCAGCAGCCCCGGGCGCGGGCGGGGGGCTCTATACAATGAGCAGTACTTC. It encodes CASSPGRGRGALYNEQYF.